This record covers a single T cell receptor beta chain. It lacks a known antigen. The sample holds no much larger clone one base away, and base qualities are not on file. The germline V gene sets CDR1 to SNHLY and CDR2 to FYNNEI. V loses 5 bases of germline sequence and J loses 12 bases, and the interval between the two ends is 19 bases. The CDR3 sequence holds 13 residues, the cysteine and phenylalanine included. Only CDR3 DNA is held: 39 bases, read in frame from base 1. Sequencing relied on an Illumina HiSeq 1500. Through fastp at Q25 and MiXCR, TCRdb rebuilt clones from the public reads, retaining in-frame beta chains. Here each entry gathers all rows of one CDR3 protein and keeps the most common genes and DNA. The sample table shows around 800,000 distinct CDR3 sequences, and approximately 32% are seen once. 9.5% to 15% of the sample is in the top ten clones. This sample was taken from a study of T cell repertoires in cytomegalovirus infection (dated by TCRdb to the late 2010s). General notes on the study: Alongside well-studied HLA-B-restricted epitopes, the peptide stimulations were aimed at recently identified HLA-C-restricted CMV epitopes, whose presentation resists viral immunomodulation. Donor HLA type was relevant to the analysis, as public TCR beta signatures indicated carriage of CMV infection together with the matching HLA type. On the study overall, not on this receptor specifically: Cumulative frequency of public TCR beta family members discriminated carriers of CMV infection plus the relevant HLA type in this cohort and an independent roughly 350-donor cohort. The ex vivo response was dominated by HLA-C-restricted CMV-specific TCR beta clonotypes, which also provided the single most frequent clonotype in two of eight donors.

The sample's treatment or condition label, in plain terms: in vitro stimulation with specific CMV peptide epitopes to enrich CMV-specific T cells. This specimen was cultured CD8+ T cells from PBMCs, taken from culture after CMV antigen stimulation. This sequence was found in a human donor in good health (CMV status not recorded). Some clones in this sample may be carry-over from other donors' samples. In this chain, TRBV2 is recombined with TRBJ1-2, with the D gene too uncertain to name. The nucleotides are TGTGCCAGCAGTCTGCTGACGCAGCTTGAGGACACCTTC. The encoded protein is CASSLLTQLEDTF.